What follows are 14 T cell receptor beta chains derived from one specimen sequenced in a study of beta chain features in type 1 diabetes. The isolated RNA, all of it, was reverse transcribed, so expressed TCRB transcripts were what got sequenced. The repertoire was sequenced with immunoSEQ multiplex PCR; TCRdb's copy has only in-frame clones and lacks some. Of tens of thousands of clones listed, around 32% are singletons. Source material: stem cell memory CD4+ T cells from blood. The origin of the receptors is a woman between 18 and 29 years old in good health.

The DNA of the CDR3 is TGTGCCAGCAGCCTCGCTGGGGCAGGTTTTCACGGGGAGCTGTTTTTT. Protein sequence: CASSLAGAGFHGELFF. V gene TRBV7-2 combines with J gene TRBJ2-2, with a weak D call TRBD1 (5 bases). The CDR3 runs 16 residues. Germline CDR1 reads SGHTA; CDR2 reads FQGNSA. The germline V and J ends were trimmed by 5 bases and 7 bases, with 20 bases remaining between them.

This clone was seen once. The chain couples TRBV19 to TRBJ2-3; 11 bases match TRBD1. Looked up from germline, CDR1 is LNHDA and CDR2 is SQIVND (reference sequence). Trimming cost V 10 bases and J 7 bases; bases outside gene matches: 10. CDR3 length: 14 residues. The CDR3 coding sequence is TGTGCCACCGTGGACAGGGGGCAGATAAATACGCAGTATTTT. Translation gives CATVDRGQINTQYF.

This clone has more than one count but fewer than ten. The CDR3 coding sequence is TGTGCCAGCAGCGTAGGGACAGGGCTAACATACGAGCAGTACTTC. Protein product: CASSVGTGLTYEQYF. The V call is TRBV9, the J call TRBJ2-7, with 8 bases matching TRBD1. The germline V gene encodes CDR1 SGDLS and CDR2 YYNGEE. Losses at the gene ends were 0 bases for V and 4 bases for J; bases not matched to a gene: 6. The CDR3 sequence is 15 residues long.

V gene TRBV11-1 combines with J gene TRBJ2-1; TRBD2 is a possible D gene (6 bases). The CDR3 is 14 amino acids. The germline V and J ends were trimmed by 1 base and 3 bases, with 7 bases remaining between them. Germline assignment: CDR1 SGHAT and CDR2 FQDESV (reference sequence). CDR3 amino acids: CASSLGGIYNEQFF. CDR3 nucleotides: TGTGCCAGCAGCTTAGGCGGGATCTACAATGAGCAGTTCTTC.

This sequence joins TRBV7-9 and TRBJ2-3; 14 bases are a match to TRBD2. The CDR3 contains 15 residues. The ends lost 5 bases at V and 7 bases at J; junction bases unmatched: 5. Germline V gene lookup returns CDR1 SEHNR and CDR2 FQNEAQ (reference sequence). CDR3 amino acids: CASSPGLAGENTQYF. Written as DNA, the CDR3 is TGTGCCAGCAGCCCGGGACTAGCGGGAGAGAATACGCAGTATTTT. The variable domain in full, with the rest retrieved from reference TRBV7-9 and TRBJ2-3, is DTGVSQNPRHKITKRGQNVTFRCDPISEHNRLYWYRQTLGQGPEFLTYFQNEAQLEKSRLLSDRFSAERPKGSFSTLEIQRTEQGDSAMYLCASSPGLAGENTQYFGPGTRLTVL.

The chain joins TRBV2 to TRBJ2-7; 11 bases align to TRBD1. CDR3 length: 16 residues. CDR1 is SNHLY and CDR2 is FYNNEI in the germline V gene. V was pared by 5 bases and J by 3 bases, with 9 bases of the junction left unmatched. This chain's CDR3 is CASSFIRDRGIYEQYF. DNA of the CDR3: TGTGCCAGCAGTTTCATCCGGGACAGGGGGATCTACGAGCAGTACTTC.

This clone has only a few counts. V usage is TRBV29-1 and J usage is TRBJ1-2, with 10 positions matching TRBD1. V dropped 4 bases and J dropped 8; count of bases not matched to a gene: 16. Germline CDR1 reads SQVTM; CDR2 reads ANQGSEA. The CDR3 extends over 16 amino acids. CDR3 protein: CSVAPTRQGASGGYTF. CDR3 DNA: TGCAGCGTTGCCCCTACTCGACAGGGGGCATCGGGCGGCTACACCTTC.

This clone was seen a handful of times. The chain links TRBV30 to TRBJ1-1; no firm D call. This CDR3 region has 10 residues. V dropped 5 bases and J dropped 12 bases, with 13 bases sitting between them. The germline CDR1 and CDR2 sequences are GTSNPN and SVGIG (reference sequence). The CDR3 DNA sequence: TGTGCCTGGGAAAAGGCCGGGACTTTCTTT. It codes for CAWEKAGTFF.

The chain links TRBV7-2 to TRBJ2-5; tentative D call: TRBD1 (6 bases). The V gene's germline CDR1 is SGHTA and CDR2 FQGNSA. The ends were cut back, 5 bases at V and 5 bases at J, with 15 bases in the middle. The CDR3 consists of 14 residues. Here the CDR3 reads CASSPPGVRETQYF. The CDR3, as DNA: TGTGCCAGCAGCCCCCCAGGGGTTCGCGAGACCCAGTACTTC.

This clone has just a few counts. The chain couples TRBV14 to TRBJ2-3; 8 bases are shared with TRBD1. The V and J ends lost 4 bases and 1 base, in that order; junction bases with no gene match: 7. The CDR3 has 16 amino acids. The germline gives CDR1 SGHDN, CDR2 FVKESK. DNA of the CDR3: TGTGCCAGCAGCCCCCCCCGCAGGGGGCGCACAGATACGCAGTATTTT. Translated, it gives CASSPPRRGRTDTQYF.

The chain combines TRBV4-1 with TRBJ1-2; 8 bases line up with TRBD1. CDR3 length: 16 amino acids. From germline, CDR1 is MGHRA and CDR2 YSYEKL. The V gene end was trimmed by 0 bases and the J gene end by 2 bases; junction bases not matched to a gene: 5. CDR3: CASSQEGTGTNYGYTF. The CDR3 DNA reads TGCGCCAGCAGCCAAGAGGGGACAGGAACGAACTATGGCTACACCTTC.

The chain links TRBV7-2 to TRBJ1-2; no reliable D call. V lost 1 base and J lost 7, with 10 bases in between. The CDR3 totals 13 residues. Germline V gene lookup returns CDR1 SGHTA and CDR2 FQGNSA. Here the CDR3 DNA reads TGTGCCAGCAGCTTAGTGTTGGGGAGTGGCTACACCTTC. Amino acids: CASSLVLGSGYTF.

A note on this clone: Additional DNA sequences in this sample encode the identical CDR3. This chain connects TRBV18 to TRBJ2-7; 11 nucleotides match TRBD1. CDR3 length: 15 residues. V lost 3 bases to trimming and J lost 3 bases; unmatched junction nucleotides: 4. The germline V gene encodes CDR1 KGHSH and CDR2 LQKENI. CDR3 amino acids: CASSPPGQGVYEQYF. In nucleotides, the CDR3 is TGTGCCAGCTCACCTCCGGGACAGGGGGTCTACGAGCAGTACTTC. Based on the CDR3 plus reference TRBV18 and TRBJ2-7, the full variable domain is NAGVMQNPRHLVRRRGQEARLRCSPMKGHSHVYWYRQLPEEGLKFMVYLQKENIIDESGMPKERFSAEFPKEGPSILRIQQVVRGDSAAYFCASSPPGQGVYEQYFGPGTRLTVT.

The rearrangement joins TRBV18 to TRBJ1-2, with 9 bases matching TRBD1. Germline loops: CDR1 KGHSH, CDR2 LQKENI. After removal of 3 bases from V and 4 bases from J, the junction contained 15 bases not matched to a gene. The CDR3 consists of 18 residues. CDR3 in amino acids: CASSPSPGTGTGVYGYTF. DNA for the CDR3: TGTGCCAGCTCACCTAGTCCCGGGACAGGGACTGGGGTCTATGGCTACACCTTC.